This T cell receptor beta chain was profiled in a study of human T cells and chemical hapten exposure. Individual cDNA molecules (in the library) carried attached unique molecular identifiers. MiXCR was run by TCRdb on the RACE reads, yielding one entry per CDR3 protein. In the table there are fewer than 200,000 distinct CDR3 sequences, 25% to 30% of which are singletons. The CDR3 extends over 16 amino acids. The germline V gene encodes CDR1 LGHNA and CDR2 YNFKEQ. V was trimmed by 1 base and J by 3 bases, leaving 14 bases between them. Time point: patch test 3, about 24 weeks after DPC sensitization. Treatment meaning: therapeutic diphenylcyclopropenone sensitization with weekly scalp DPC.

The clonotype comes from a woman between 18 and 29 years old with alopecia areata. Some clones in this sample may be carry-over from other donors' samples. The specimen comprised whole blood, sampled in connection with sensitization to the hapten diphenylcyclopropenone (DPC). V usage is TRBV4-2 and J usage is TRBJ2-3; either TRBD1 or TRBD2 may supply D (6 bases each). The CDR3 nucleotides are TGTGCCAGCAGCCAAGCGGGGGCCGAGAATACAGATACGCAGTATTTT. Amino acids: CASSQAGAENTDTQYF.